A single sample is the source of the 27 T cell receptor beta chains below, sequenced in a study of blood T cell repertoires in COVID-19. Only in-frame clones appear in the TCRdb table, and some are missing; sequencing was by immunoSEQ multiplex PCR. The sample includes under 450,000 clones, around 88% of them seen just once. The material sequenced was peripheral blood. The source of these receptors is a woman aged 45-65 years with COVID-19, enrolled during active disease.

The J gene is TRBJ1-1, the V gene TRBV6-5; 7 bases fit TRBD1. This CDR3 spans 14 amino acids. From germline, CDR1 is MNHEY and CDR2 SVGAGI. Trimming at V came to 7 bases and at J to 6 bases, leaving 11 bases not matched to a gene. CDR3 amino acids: CASIIDRELSEAFF. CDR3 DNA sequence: TGTGCCAGCATTATAGACAGGGAATTATCTGAAGCTTTCTTT.

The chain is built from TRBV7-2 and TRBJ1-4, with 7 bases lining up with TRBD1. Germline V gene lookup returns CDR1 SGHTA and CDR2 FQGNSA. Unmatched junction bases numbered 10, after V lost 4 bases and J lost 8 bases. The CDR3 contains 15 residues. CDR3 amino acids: CASSSRRDSGEKLFF. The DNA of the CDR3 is TGTGCCAGCAGCTCCAGACGGGACAGCGGAGAAAAACTGTTTTTT.

The CDR3 spells CASTRGGGSNEKLFF. DNA of the CDR3: TGTGCCAGCACCCGAGGGGGGGGGTCTAATGAAAAACTGTTTTTT. The J gene is TRBJ1-4, the V gene TRBV7-9, with D maybe TRBD1 (6 bases). CDR3 length equals 15 residues. Germline V lookup: CDR1 SEHNR, CDR2 FQNEAQ (reference sequence). With 7 bases removed from V and 3 bases from J, the gap between germline ends came to 15 bases.

CDR3 DNA: TGTGCCAGCAGCTTCATCACAGGGATTACTGGCTACACCTTC. Translating gives CASSFITGITGYTF. The chain combines TRBV7-9 with TRBJ1-2, with D maybe TRBD1 (6 bases). Germline V gene sequence: CDR1 SEHNR, CDR2 FQNEAQ (reference sequence). V lost 3 bases to trimming and J lost 7 bases, with 15 bases between them. The CDR3 is made up of 14 amino acids. Full variable domain (remainder filled in from reference TRBV7-9 and TRBJ1-2): DTGVSQNPRHKITKRGQNVTFRCDPISEHNRLYWYRQTLGQGPEFLTYFQNEAQLEKSRLLSDRFSAERPKGSFSTLEIQRTEQGDSAMYLCASSFITGITGYTFGSGTRLTVV.

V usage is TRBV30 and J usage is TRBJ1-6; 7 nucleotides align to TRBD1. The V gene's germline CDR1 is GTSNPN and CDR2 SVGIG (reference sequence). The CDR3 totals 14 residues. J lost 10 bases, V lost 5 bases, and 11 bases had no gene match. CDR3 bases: TGTGCCTGGGCCGATGGCAGGGGGAGATCACCCCTCCACTTT. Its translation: CAWADGRGRSPLHF.

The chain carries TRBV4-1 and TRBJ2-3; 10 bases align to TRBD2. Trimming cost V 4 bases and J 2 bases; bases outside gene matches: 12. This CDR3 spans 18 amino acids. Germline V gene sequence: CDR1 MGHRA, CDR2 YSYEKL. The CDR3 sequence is CASSPTASSGGYTDTQYF. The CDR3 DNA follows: TGCGCCAGCAGCCCCACAGCGTCTAGCGGGGGATACACAGATACGCAGTATTTT.

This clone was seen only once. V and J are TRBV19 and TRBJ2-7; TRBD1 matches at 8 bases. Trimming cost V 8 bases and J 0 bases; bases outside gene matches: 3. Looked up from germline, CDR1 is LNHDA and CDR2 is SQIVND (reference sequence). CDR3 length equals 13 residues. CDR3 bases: TGTGCCAGTCGGGACAGGAGCTCCTACGAGCAGTACTTC. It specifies CASRDRSSYEQYF. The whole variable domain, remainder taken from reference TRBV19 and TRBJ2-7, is DGGITQSPKYLFRKEGQNVTLSCEQNLNHDAMYWYRQDPGQGLRLIYYSQIVNDFQKGDIAEGYSVSREKKESFPLTVTSAQKNPTAFYLCASRDRSSYEQYFGPGTRLTVT.

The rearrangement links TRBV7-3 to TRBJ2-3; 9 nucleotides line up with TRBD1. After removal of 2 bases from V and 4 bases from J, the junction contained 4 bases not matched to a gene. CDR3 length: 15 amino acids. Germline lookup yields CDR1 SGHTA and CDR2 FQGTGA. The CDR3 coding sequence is TGTGCCAGCAGCTTAGGGGACAGGGAAGCAGATACGCAGTATTTT. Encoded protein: CASSLGDREADTQYF.

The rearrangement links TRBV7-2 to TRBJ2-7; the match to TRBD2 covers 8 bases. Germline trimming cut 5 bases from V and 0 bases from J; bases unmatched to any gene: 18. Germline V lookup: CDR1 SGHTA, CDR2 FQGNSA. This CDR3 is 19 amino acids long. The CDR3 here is CASSPSGLIAGYHSYEQYF. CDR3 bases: TGTGCCAGCAGCCCATCGGGGTTAATAGCGGGGTATCACTCCTACGAGCAGTACTTC.

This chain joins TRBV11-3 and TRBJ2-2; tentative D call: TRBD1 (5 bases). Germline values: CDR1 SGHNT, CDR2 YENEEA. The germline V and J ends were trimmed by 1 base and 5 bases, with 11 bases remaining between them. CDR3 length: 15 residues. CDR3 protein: CASSLGAGLTGELFF. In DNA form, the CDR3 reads TGTGCCAGCAGCTTAGGGGCAGGGTTGACCGGGGAGCTGTTTTTT.

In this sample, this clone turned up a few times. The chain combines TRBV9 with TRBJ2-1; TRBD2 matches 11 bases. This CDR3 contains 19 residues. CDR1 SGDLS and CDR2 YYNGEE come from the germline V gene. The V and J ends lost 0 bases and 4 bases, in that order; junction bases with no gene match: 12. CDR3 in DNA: TGTGCCAGCAGCGTAGTAGGGCGAACTAGCGGGGGTCCTTACAATGAGCAGTTCTTC. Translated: CASSVVGRTSGGPYNEQFF. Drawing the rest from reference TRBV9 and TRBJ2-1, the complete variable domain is DSGVTQTPKHLITATGQRVTLRCSPRSGDLSVYWYQQSLDQGLQFLIQYYNGEERAKGNILERFSAQQFPDLHSELNLSSLELGDSALYFCASSVVGRTSGGPYNEQFFGPGTRLTVL.

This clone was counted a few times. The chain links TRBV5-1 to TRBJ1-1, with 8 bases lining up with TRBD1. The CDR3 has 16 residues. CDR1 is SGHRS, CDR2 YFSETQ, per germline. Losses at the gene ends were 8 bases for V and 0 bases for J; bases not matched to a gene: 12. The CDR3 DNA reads TGCGCCAGTGGTGGGGACAGGCCCCCCATGAACACTGAAGCTTTCTTT. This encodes CASGGDRPPMNTEAFF.

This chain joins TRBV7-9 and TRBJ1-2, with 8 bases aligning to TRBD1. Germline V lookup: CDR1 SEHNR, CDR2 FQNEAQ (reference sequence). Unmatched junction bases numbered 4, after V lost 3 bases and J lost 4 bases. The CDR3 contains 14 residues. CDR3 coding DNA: TGTGCCAGCAGCTTCCTACAGGGGGTCTATGGCTACACCTTC. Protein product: CASSFLQGVYGYTF.

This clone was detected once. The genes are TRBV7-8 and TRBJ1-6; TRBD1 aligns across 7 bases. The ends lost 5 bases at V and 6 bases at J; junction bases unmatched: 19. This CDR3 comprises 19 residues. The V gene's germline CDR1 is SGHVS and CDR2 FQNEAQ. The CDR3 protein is CASSLGGPGGFQINSPLHF. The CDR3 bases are TGTGCCAGCAGCCTCGGGGGCCCAGGGGGGTTTCAGATTAATTCACCCCTCCACTTT.

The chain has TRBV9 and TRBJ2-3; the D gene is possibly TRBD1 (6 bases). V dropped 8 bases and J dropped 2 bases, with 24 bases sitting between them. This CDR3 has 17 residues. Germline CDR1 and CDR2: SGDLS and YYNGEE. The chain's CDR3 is CASSISRDGTHTDTQYF. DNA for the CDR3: TGTGCCAGTTCGATCTCCCGGGACGGGACACACACAGATACGCAGTATTTT.

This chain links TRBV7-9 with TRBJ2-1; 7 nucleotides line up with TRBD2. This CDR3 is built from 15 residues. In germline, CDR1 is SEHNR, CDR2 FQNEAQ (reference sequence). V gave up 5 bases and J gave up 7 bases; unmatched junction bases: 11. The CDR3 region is CASSDRVRGGNEQFF. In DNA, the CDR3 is TGTGCCAGCAGCGACCGGGTCCGGGGAGGGAATGAGCAGTTCTTC. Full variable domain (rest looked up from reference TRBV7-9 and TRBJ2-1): DTGVSQNPRHKITKRGQNVTFRCDPISEHNRLYWYRQTLGQGPEFLTYFQNEAQLEKSRLLSDRFSAERPKGSFSTLEIQRTEQGDSAMYLCASSDRVRGGNEQFFGPGTRLTVL.

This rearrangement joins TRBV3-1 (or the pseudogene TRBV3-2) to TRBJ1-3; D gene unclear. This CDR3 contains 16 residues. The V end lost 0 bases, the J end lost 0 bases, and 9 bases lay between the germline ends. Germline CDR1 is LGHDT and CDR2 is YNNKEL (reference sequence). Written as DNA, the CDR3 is TGTGCCAGCAGCCAAGAGGCCCCAATCTCTGGAAACACCATATATTTT. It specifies CASSQEAPISGNTIYF.

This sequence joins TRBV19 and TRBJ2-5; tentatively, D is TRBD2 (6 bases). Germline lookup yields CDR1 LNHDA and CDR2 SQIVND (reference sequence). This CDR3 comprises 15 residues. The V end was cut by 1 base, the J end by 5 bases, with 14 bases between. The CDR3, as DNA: TGTGCCAGTAGTATAGGGGGGACTGTCTGGGAGACCCAGTACTTC. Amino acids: CASSIGGTVWETQYF.

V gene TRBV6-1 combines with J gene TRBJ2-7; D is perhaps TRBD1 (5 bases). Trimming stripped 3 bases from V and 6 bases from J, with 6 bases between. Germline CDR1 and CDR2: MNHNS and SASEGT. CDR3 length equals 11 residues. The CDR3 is CASSDGAEQYF. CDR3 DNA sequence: TGTGCCAGCAGTGATGGGGCCGAGCAGTACTTC.

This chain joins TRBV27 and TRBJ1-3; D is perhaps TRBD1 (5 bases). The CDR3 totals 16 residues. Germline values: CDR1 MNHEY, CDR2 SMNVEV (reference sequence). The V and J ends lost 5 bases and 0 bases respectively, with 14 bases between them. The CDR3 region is CASSRLGQSSGNTIYF. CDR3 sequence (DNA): TGTGCCAGCAGTAGGCTGGGGCAGAGCTCTGGAAACACCATATATTTT.

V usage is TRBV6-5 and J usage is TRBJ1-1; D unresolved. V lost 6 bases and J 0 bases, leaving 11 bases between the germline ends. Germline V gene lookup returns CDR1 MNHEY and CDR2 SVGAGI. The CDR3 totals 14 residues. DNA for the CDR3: TGTGCCAGCAGGTGGCACGGGTTGAACACTGAAGCTTTCTTT. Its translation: CASRWHGLNTEAFF.

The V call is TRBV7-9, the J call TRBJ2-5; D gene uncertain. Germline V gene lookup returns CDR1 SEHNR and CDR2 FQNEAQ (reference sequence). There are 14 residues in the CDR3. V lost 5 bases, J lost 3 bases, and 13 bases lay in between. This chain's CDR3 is CASSPRHLEETQYF. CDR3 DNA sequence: TGTGCCAGCAGCCCGCGACATCTCGAAGAGACCCAGTACTTC. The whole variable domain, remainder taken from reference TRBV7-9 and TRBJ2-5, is DTGVSQNPRHKITKRGQNVTFRCDPISEHNRLYWYRQTLGQGPEFLTYFQNEAQLEKSRLLSDRFSAERPKGSFSTLEIQRTEQGDSAMYLCASSPRHLEETQYFGPGTRLLVL.

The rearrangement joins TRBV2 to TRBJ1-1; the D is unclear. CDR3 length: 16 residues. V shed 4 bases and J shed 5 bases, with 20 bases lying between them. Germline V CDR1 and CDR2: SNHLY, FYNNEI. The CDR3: CASSVRLASDGTEAFF. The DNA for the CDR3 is TGTGCCAGCAGTGTAAGACTAGCGAGCGACGGAACTGAAGCTTTCTTT.

The DNA of the CDR3 is TGTGCCAGCAGTGTACAGGGTATGATCTCCTACGAGCAGTACTTC. Its protein is CASSVQGMISYEQYF. This rearrangement joins TRBV27 to TRBJ2-7; D may be TRBD1 (6 bases). The CDR3 is 15 residues long. V lost 5 bases and J 0 bases, leaving 14 bases between the germline ends. Germline V gene data show CDR1 as MNHEY and CDR2 as SMNVEV (reference sequence).

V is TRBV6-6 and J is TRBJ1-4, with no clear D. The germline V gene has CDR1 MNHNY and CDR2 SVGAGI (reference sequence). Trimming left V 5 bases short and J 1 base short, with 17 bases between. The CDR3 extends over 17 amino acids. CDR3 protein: CASSPGEWGITNEKLFF. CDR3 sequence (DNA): TGTGCCAGCAGTCCCGGGGAGTGGGGTATAACTAATGAAAAACTGTTTTTT.

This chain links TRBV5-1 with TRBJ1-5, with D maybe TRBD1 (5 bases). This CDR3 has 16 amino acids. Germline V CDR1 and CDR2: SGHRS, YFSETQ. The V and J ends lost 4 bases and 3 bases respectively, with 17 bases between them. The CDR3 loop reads CASSLGAADINQPQHF. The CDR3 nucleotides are TGCGCCAGCAGCCTCGGTGCGGCGGACATCAATCAGCCCCAGCATTTT.

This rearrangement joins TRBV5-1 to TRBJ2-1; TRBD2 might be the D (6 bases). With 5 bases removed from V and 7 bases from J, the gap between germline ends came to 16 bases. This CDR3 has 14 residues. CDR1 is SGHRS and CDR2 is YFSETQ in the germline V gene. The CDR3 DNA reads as TGCGCCAGCAGGTTCGGGGGTTTTAGGAATGAGCAGTTCTTC. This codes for CASRFGGFRNEQFF.